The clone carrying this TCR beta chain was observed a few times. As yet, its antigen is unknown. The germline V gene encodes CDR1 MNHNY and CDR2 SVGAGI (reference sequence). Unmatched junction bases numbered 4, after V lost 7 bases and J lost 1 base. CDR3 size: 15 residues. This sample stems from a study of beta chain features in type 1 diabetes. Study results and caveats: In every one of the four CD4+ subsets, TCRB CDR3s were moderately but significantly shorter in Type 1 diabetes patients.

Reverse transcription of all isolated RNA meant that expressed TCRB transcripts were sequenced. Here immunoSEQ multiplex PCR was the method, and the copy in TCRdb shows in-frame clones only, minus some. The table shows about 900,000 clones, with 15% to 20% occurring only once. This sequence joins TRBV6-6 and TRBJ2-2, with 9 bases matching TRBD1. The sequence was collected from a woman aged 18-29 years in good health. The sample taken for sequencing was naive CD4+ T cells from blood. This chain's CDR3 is CASKPGQGNTGELFF. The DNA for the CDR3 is TGTGCCAGCAAACCGGGACAGGGGAACACCGGGGAGCTGTTTTTT.